This T cell receptor (beta chain) was identified in a study of cytomegalovirus exposure and HLA in healthy donors. Study context: The use of the same platform for the 100 to 150 validation repertoires and the roughly 630 first-cohort repertoires was reported by a later analysis.

For this clone: The junction and the germline gene differ at one end; a read error may be behind it.

CDR1 SSHAT and CDR2 FNYEAQ come from the germline V gene (reference sequence). This CDR3 contains 14 residues. Sequencing was performed with immunoSEQ multiplex PCR; in TCRdb, only in-frame clones are kept and a portion is missing. The sample includes 130,000 to 150,000 clones, about 88% of them seen just once. The J gene is TRBJ2-4, the V gene TRBV7-7, with D tentatively TRBD1 (6 bases). Sequencing input: PBMCs. The receptor was derived from a woman between 18 and 29 years old in good health and CMV-seropositive. CDR3 protein: CASSLEMGADIQYF. The CDR3 coding sequence is TGTGCTAGCAGCTTAGAGATGGGGGCGGACATTCAGTACTTC. Filled out from reference TRBV7-7 and TRBJ2-4, the complete variable domain reads GAGVSQSPRYKVTKRGQDVTLRCDPISSHATLYWYQQALGQGPEFLTYFNYEAQPDKSGLPSDRFSAERPEGSISTLTIQRTEQRDSAMYRCASSLEMGADIQYFGAGTRLSVL.